The 29 T cell receptor beta chains below come from one sample, sequenced in a study of T cells expressing NK-cell markers. TCRdb reanalyzed the 5' RACE reads, giving one entry per CDR3 protein sequence and no DNA. The table lists 400,000 to 500,000 distinct CDR3 sequences. The sequencing sample was made of blood T cells: a sorted CD56 or NKG2C T cell subset, CD4+ or CD8+ T cells, or bulk PBMC T cells (not recorded which). The source of these receptors is a woman aged 18 to 75 in good health.

The chain combines TRBV12-3 or TRBV12-4 with TRBJ2-1; the TCRdb D gene call, TRBD2, has no DNA to confirm it. The CDR3 sequence is 15 residues long. CDR3 amino acids: CASSHLAGGHNEQFF.

This sequence joins TRBV4-3 and TRBJ2-2; the TCRdb D gene call, TRBD2, has no DNA to confirm it. CDR1 LGHNA and CDR2 YSLEER come from the germline V gene. CDR3 length equals 17 residues. The CDR3 protein is CASSQGSGTHDTGELFF.

The chain combines TRBV24-1 with TRBJ1-5; TCRdb lists TRBD1, though no DNA is available to test this call. Germline loops: CDR1 KGHDR, CDR2 SFDVKD. The CDR3 covers 17 residues. CDR3 in amino acids: CATSDLRSQDRDQPQHF.

This chain uses TRBV24-1 with TRBJ2-2; without DNA, the TCRdb call of TRBD2 cannot be checked. Germline-derived CDR1 and CDR2 are KGHDR and SFDVKD. This CDR3 has 13 residues. The CDR3 spells CATEARDTGELFF.

V gene TRBV7-9 combines with J gene TRBJ1-2; the TRBD1 assignment by TCRdb is unverifiable without DNA. The germline V gene encodes CDR1 SEHNR and CDR2 FQNEAQ (reference sequence). This CDR3 is 16 amino acids long. The CDR3 is CASSRERAGANYGYTF.

This chain uses TRBV12-3 or TRBV12-4 with TRBJ2-3. There are 15 residues in the CDR3. The CDR3 loop reads CASSVDYPFTDTQYF.

This sequence joins TRBV12-3 or TRBV12-4 and TRBJ2-5; the D gene TCRdb calls, TRBD2, cannot be checked with no DNA. The CDR3 extends over 14 amino acids. The CDR3 protein is CASSEREGRKTQYF.

The chain combines TRBV24-1 with TRBJ2-1; TCRdb lists TRBD2, though no DNA is available to test this call. The CDR3 runs to 15 residues. Germline lookup yields CDR1 KGHDR and CDR2 SFDVKD. The chain's CDR3 is CATRGPGGHSNEQFF.

The V gene is TRBV4-2, the J gene TRBJ2-3; TCRdb gives TRBD2 as the D gene, but with no DNA this cannot be confirmed. Per germline, CDR1 LGHNA and CDR2 YNFKEQ. The CDR3 runs 19 residues. CDR3 loop: CASSHPGTSGSLGADTQYF.

The V and J genes are TRBV6-2 or TRBV6-3 and TRBJ1-2; TCRdb returns TRBD1, unconfirmable since there is no DNA. This CDR3 is built from 15 residues. Germline V gives CDR1 MNHEY, CDR2 SVGEGT. The CDR3: CASRHPGQTNYGYTF.

The chain's CDR3 is CSPAGANTEAFF. This chain connects TRBV20-1 to TRBJ1-1; TCRdb outputs TRBD1, but without DNA this stays unchecked. Germline assignment: CDR1 DFQATT and CDR2 SNEGSKA (reference sequence). The CDR3 totals 12 residues.

The J gene is TRBJ2-1, the V gene TRBV5-1; TCRdb designates TRBD2, a call that cannot be tested without DNA. Germline loops: CDR1 SGHRS, CDR2 YFSETQ. The CDR3 covers 15 residues. CDR3 sequence reads: CASSLGVAGGREQFF.

This chain links TRBV27 with TRBJ1-4; TCRdb reports TRBD1, a call that lacks DNA to check it against. The CDR3 sequence is 13 residues long. Per the germline V gene, CDR1 is MNHEY and CDR2 is SMNVEV (reference sequence). The CDR3: CASRRTSHEKLFF.

This chain connects TRBV12-3 or TRBV12-4 to TRBJ2-1; TCRdb's D call of TRBD1 is untestable without DNA. CDR3 length: 15 residues. CDR3 region: CASSPLGGVVNEQFF.

The V call is TRBV24-1, the J call TRBJ1-2; absent DNA, TCRdb's TRBD1 call cannot be checked. Per germline, CDR1 KGHDR and CDR2 SFDVKD. CDR3 size: 13 residues. The CDR3 loop reads CATSDGHLDGYTF.

This rearrangement joins TRBV12-3 or TRBV12-4 to TRBJ2-1; TCRdb names TRBD1, which stays unverified in the absence of DNA. The CDR3 has 14 residues. Here the CDR3 reads CASSLGTNHNEQFF.

The chain combines TRBV29-1 with TRBJ1-5. The CDR3 has 12 amino acids. Per the germline V gene, CDR1 is SQVTM and CDR2 is ANQGSEA. This CDR3 reads CSSSYSNQPQHF.

The rearrangement links TRBV5-1 to TRBJ2-3. Germline CDR1 and CDR2: SGHRS and YFSETQ. There are 14 residues in the CDR3. CDR3 in amino acids: CASSHDPLPDTQYF.

This rearrangement joins TRBV19 to TRBJ1-5; the TCRdb D gene call, TRBD1, has no DNA to confirm it. CDR1 is LNHDA and CDR2 is SQIVND in the germline V gene (reference sequence). This CDR3 comprises 16 residues. CDR3 residues: CASTRGGQGINQPQHF.

V and J are TRBV20-1 and TRBJ1-5. The length of the CDR3 is 14 residues. Germline V gene data show CDR1 as DFQATT and CDR2 as SNEGSKA (reference sequence). The CDR3 region is CSARDRPSNQPQHF.

The rearrangement joins TRBV6-4 to TRBJ2-1; the D gene TCRdb calls, TRBD2, cannot be checked with no DNA. CDR1 is MRHNA, CDR2 SNTAGT, per germline. The CDR3 is 16 residues long. The CDR3 loop is CASSASGGLAGDEQFF.

The chain recombines TRBV18 with TRBJ2-7; TCRdb's D gene call, TRBD2, goes unchecked for lack of DNA. CDR3 length equals 15 residues. Germline loops: CDR1 KGHSH, CDR2 LQKENI. This chain's CDR3 is CASSPALAGVREQYF.

The rearrangement links TRBV5-6 to TRBJ2-1; the D call from TCRdb, TRBD2, cannot be confirmed without DNA. Germline values: CDR1 SGHDT, CDR2 YYEEEE. The CDR3 is made up of 15 amino acids. CDR3 region: CASSPGGGIYNEQFF.

The chain links TRBV29-1 to TRBJ2-3; TCRdb calls TRBD1, which cannot be checked without DNA. Per germline, CDR1 SQVTM and CDR2 ANQGSEA. The CDR3 extends over 12 amino acids. The CDR3 spells CSADRGGDTQYF.

This chain uses TRBV23-1 with TRBJ2-7. TRBV23-1 qualifies as an ORF whose function is uncertain. The CDR3 is made up of 15 amino acids. This CDR3 reads CASSQELTPTYEQYF.

This chain connects TRBV20-1 to TRBJ1-4; TCRdb outputs TRBD1, but without DNA this stays unchecked. CDR3 length: 12 amino acids. Germline CDR1 and CDR2: DFQATT and SNEGSKA (reference sequence). CDR3 residues: CSAWGPNEKLFF.

The chain joins TRBV7-3 to TRBJ2-1; TCRdb returns TRBD2, unconfirmable since there is no DNA. CDR1 is SGHTA and CDR2 is FQGTGA in the germline V gene. This CDR3 contains 15 residues. The CDR3: CASSPSPKQGNVQFF.

The chain has TRBV3-1 and TRBJ2-1; the D call from TCRdb, TRBD2, cannot be confirmed without DNA. This CDR3 is built from 19 residues. Germline V gene lookup returns CDR1 LGHDT and CDR2 YNNKEL (reference sequence). CDR3 sequence reads: CASSQDGTSGWNIYNEQFF.

The chain's CDR3 is CSVAGTTSSYEQYF. The rearrangement joins TRBV29-1 to TRBJ2-7; TCRdb proposes TRBD1, but this gene call is untestable without DNA. CDR1 is SQVTM, CDR2 ANQGSEA, per germline. This CDR3 is built from 14 residues.